Listed below are T cell receptor beta chains from one sample, sequenced in a study of CD8 T cells in Susac syndrome. TCRdb reanalysed the immunoSEQ multiplex PCR reads using MiXCR and keeps one entry per CDR3 protein. This table has 250,000 to 300,000 distinct CDR3 sequences, 70% to 90% appearing once. The source material was CD8+ T cells from PBMCs. These receptors were collected from a human donor with multiple sclerosis. Each CDR3 is given with its conserved first and last residue. Only some rows state a clone size, as once, few, many or a class for expanded clones.

few	TRBV6-2/TRBV6-3	CASSYDGGLRFYEQYF
-	TRBV30	CAWSPCQLLAGCTDTQYF
-	TRBV20-1	CSGRDRLYEQYF
-	TRBV19	CATHGTDSSGANVLTF
-	TRBV28	CASSLSGNNSPLHF
-	TRBV28	CASSFDVGGESTNEKLFF
once	TRBV21-1	CASSAGGEQYF
-	TRBV7-2	CASSPYLYNEQFF
-	TRBV6-4	CASSQLGGGEQFF
-	TRBV27	CASSLLASGTSYYEQYF
-	TRBV19	CASNPGRIYQPQHF
few	TRBV7-2	CASSPSGTPQDTQYF
-	TRBV24-1	CATSDPTARAAPGELFF
-	TRBV29-1	CSVVIPVVGTEAFF
-	TRBV30	CAWGRRENSYEQYF
-	TRBV5-1	CASSAVQGSTNEKLFF
-	TRBV6-2/TRBV6-3	CASSYVSPASGAFF